The clone carrying this TCR beta chain showed up just once. Germline V gene data show CDR1 as MGHDK and CDR2 as SYGVNS. Trimming shortened V by 4 bases and J by 4 bases, and 13 bases separated the two germline ends. This CDR3 contains 14 residues. The sample belongs to a study of shared clonotypes between healthy human individuals. Overall study: Used for every donor were three CD4 naive, three CD4 memory, two CD8 naive and one CD8 memory plate.

Per sorted-subset replicate PCR, input was about 180 ng DNA, representing 30,000 or so T cell genomes. Original methodology: ImmunoSEQ output held junction-only sequences without quality scores, so filtering differed. Libraries were prepared by immunoSEQ multiplex PCR; TCRdb keeps only in-frame clonotypes and omits some of them. V and J calls and clone size follow that table, whereas D and trimming were derived from the DNA. This sample has some 2,100,000 clones, with about 94% found just once. This TCR derives from a man younger than 30 in good health. V and J are TRBV25-1 and TRBJ2-5; D may be TRBD1 (6 bases). Sequencing input: naive CD4+ T cells sorted from blood. Subset: CD45RA+ positively selected. CDR3 residues: CASSGRGGSETQYF. Written as DNA, the CDR3 is TGTGCCAGCAGTGGCCGTGGGGGCTCAGAGACCCAGTACTTC.